This is a list of T cell receptor beta chains from one sample in a study of shared clonotypes between healthy human individuals. TCRdb's table, derived via immunoSEQ multiplex PCR, lists solely in-frame clones and lacks some. In the table there are millions of clones, over 85% of which are singletons. Specimen: naive CD4+ T cells sorted from blood. The origin of the receptors is a man younger than 30 in good health. Both conserved end residues are part of each CDR3. D genes are given only for firm matches.

d_gene: -; v_gene: TRBV10-3; CDR3aa: CAISERRSTEAFF
d_gene: -; v_gene: TRBV18; CDR3aa: CASSRQGTDEKLFF
d_gene: -; v_gene: TRBV12-5; CDR3aa: CASGYTVDSGNTIYF
d_gene: -; v_gene: TRBV21-1; CDR3aa: CASSTDRDINYGYTF
d_gene: TRBD2; v_gene: TRBV11-3; CDR3aa: CASSLIAGANTGELFF
d_gene: -; v_gene: TRBV5-4; CDR3aa: CASTSTVNTEAFF
d_gene: -; v_gene: TRBV28; CDR3aa: CASSLGTAYYGYTF
d_gene: TRBD2; v_gene: TRBV9; CDR3aa: CASSALAGQDEQFF
d_gene: TRBD1; v_gene: TRBV6-5; CDR3aa: CASMKQGASPLHF
d_gene: -; v_gene: TRBV7-9; CDR3aa: CASSFPGQNHSNQPQHF
d_gene: TRBD1; v_gene: TRBV10-2; CDR3aa: CASRGTGAFYNEQFF
d_gene: -; v_gene: TRBV6-4; CDR3aa: CASSEGQGYGYTF
d_gene: TRBD2; v_gene: TRBV7-3; CDR3aa: CASSPSGGSTDTQYF
d_gene: TRBD1; v_gene: TRBV5-1; CDR3aa: CASSLFQGGLNTEAFF
d_gene: TRBD1; v_gene: TRBV7-6; CDR3aa: CASSPSRDRNTGELFF
d_gene: -; v_gene: TRBV5-6; CDR3aa: CASSLATGSAFF
d_gene: TRBD2; v_gene: TRBV27; CDR3aa: CASSHRAGGSYEQYF
d_gene: TRBD1; v_gene: TRBV10-1; CDR3aa: CATGTGSRNTGELFF
d_gene: TRBD1; v_gene: TRBV7-8; CDR3aa: CASSFLGQGEGGYTF
d_gene: -; v_gene: TRBV6-1; CDR3aa: CASSESPGRGQPQHF
d_gene: TRBD1; v_gene: TRBV4-1; CDR3aa: CASSKGTGTYEQYF
d_gene: -; v_gene: TRBV27; CDR3aa: CASSPHIGEAFF
d_gene: -; v_gene: TRBV2; CDR3aa: CASSEVLGVADTQYF
d_gene: -; v_gene: TRBV7-3; CDR3aa: CASSSHGGQKTQYF
d_gene: TRBD2; v_gene: TRBV4-1; CDR3aa: CASSRGGTSGGLEFF
d_gene: -; v_gene: TRBV5-1; CDR3aa: CASSLGADNQPQHF
d_gene: TRBD2; v_gene: TRBV5-8; CDR3aa: CASSWRTSGNPGSYNEQFF
d_gene: -; v_gene: TRBV6-1; CDR3aa: CASSERQVRNTIYF
d_gene: -; v_gene: TRBV5-1; CDR3aa: CASSLDREGSPLHF
d_gene: -; v_gene: TRBV7-6; CDR3aa: CASSIRLSTDTQYF
d_gene: -; v_gene: TRBV18; CDR3aa: CASSLQNSGGYTF
d_gene: TRBD2; v_gene: TRBV27; CDR3aa: CASSFSSGRSDTQYF
d_gene: -; v_gene: TRBV7-2; CDR3aa: CASSLLGSYNQPQHF
d_gene: -; v_gene: TRBV5-1; CDR3aa: CASSSGANTGELFF
d_gene: TRBD2; v_gene: TRBV10-2; CDR3aa: CASSDPTSGSSRDYEQYF
d_gene: TRBD2; v_gene: TRBV7-9; CDR3aa: CASTGTSGSTDTQYF
d_gene: TRBD2; v_gene: TRBV9; CDR3aa: CASSVGLAGDHGELFF
d_gene: -; v_gene: TRBV5-6; CDR3aa: CASSPDALAKNIQYF
d_gene: -; v_gene: TRBV2; CDR3aa: CASSRSDTQYF
d_gene: -; v_gene: TRBV5-4; CDR3aa: CASSSAGPDTAYGYTF
d_gene: TRBD2; v_gene: TRBV2; CDR3aa: CASSGGLAGADEQFF
d_gene: TRBD2; v_gene: TRBV6-5; CDR3aa: CASSAGGRTYEQYF
d_gene: -; v_gene: TRBV30; CDR3aa: CAWSSSGVYSYNEQFF
d_gene: TRBD2; v_gene: TRBV7-2; CDR3aa: CASSSSGVRLNEQFF
d_gene: -; v_gene: TRBV7-2; CDR3aa: CASSLDGGSYNSPLHF
d_gene: -; v_gene: TRBV7-9; CDR3aa: CASMTRRTDTQYF
d_gene: -; v_gene: TRBV20-1; CDR3aa: CSAQGDETQYF
d_gene: -; v_gene: TRBV20-1; CDR3aa: CSASPTYEQYF
d_gene: TRBD1; v_gene: TRBV18; CDR3aa: CASSPNTGVAYEQYF
d_gene: -; v_gene: TRBV13; CDR3aa: CASSLADDFSYEQYF
d_gene: -; v_gene: TRBV5-1; CDR3aa: CASSLVEGRTGELFF
d_gene: -; v_gene: TRBV2; CDR3aa: CASRGPGTSRNEKLFF
d_gene: TRBD2; v_gene: TRBV5-1; CDR3aa: CASSLRWSGEGETQYF
d_gene: -; v_gene: TRBV5-1; CDR3aa: CASRPLWAGDEQFF
d_gene: -; v_gene: TRBV30; CDR3aa: CAWTLMGSNAYEQYF
d_gene: -; v_gene: TRBV5-1; CDR3aa: CASSVRGPNTGELFF
d_gene: -; v_gene: TRBV28; CDR3aa: CASSFVQVSQETQYF
d_gene: -; v_gene: TRBV23-1; CDR3aa: CASSQSRSDEQYF
d_gene: -; v_gene: TRBV21-1; CDR3aa: CASRNRDRGDEQYF
d_gene: TRBD2; v_gene: TRBV7-2; CDR3aa: CASRSGTSTDTQYF